The 26 T cell receptor beta chains below come from one sample, sequenced in a study of CD8+ T cells in alopecia areata. As for treatment: oral pan-JAK inhibitor, 5-10 mg twice daily. Once RNA had been extracted, it was reverse transcribed into cDNA to act as the sequencing template. Assay: immunoSEQ multiplex PCR; the TCRdb copy retains only in-frame clones and omits some. The sample records 95,000 to 100,000 clones, roughly three fifths being singletons. The sequencing used CD8+ T cells sorted from blood, collected at week 4, from a patient treated with tofacitinib. Receptors were obtained from a human donor with alopecia areata.

This clone has more than one count but fewer than ten. The V call is TRBV2, the J call TRBJ2-3, with 11 bases identical to TRBD2. This CDR3 spans 16 amino acids. CDR1 is SNHLY and CDR2 is FYNNEI in the germline V gene. V was clipped by 6 bases and J by 0 bases; unmatched bases: 5. DNA for the CDR3: TGTGCCAGCAGGGCGACTAGCGGGGTGAGCACAGATACGCAGTATTTT. Amino acid sequence: CASRATSGVSTDTQYF.

This chain joins TRBV4-1 and TRBJ2-7; weak D call: TRBD2 (6 bases). The CDR3 contains 15 residues. V was cut by 0 bases and J by 2 bases, with 11 bases left in between. From germline, CDR1 is MGHRA and CDR2 YSYEKL. The CDR3: CASSQDPGDAYEQYF. DNA for the CDR3: TGCGCCAGCAGCCAAGATCCGGGGGATGCCTACGAGCAGTACTTC.

V usage is TRBV10-3 and J usage is TRBJ2-6; perhaps TRBD2 as D (6 bases). The CDR3 sequence is 18 residues long. The V end was cut by 1 base, the J end by 1 base, with 14 bases between. Germline V CDR1 and CDR2: ENHRY, SYGVKD. Here the CDR3 reads CAISEFQAGGSGANVLTF. The CDR3 coding sequence is TGTGCCATCAGTGAGTTCCAAGCCGGAGGGTCTGGGGCCAACGTCCTGACTTTC.

This clone was recorded at least ten times. The chain links TRBV7-8 to TRBJ2-2; D unresolved. V was shortened by 2 bases and J by 11 bases, with 21 bases between the two germline ends. CDR1 and CDR2 from the germline V gene are SGHVS and FQNEAQ. The CDR3 runs to 16 residues. The CDR3 sequence is CASSLTPSGVLKELFF. The CDR3 bases are TGTGCCAGCAGCTTAACACCTTCGGGTGTCCTGAAAGAGCTGTTTTTT.

V and J are TRBV4-3 and TRBJ2-7; possible D gene TRBD2, 6 bases. The CDR3 length is 16 residues. Germline V gives CDR1 LGHNA, CDR2 YSLEER. V lost 0 bases, J lost 5 bases, and 17 bases lay in between. This CDR3 is CASSQDPGGMTNEQYF. For the CDR3, the DNA is TGCGCCAGCAGCCAAGATCCGGGCGGGATGACCAACGAGCAGTACTTC.

The chain carries TRBV6-5 and TRBJ2-1, with 8 bases matching TRBD2. In germline, CDR1 is MNHEY, CDR2 SVGAGI. The CDR3 runs to 16 residues. Trimming removed 0 bases from V and 3 bases from J; junction bases left unmatched: 4. The CDR3 nucleotides are TGTGCCAGCAGTTACTCTCGGACTAGCCTCTACAATGAGCAGTTCTTC. This sequence encodes CASSYSRTSLYNEQFF.

This clone was seen more than once but under ten times. The chain joins TRBV6-4 to TRBJ2-1; 11 bases are shared with TRBD2. V lost 3 bases, J lost 3 bases, and 4 bases stayed unmatched. Germline values: CDR1 MRHNA, CDR2 SNTAGT. The CDR3 is 16 residues long. CDR3 in amino acids: CASSETGTSGYNEQFF. The CDR3 nucleotides are TGTGCCAGCAGTGAGACCGGGACTAGCGGCTACAATGAGCAGTTCTTC.

This clone was counted only a few times. The chain links TRBV29-1 to TRBJ2-5; 8 nucleotides match TRBD1. The trim removed 0 bases at V and 3 bases at J, leaving 12 bases unmatched. CDR1 is SQVTM and CDR2 is ANQGSEA in the germline V gene. The CDR3 is made up of 17 amino acids. The CDR3 spells CSVEDRYQGAPKETQYF. Written as DNA, the CDR3 is TGCAGCGTTGAAGATCGGTATCAGGGGGCTCCTAAAGAGACCCAGTACTTC.

For the CDR3, the DNA is TGTGCCAGCAAAACGACAGGCGGAGAGACCCAGTACTTC. It encodes CASKTTGGETQYF. The V gene is TRBV6-5, the J gene TRBJ2-5; maybe TRBD1 (6 bases). Germline V gives CDR1 MNHEY, CDR2 SVGAGI. This CDR3 is built from 13 residues. V was pared by 7 bases and J by 4 bases, with 13 bases between.

CDR3: CAWGDKQVLNTEAFF. CDR3 DNA: TGTGCCTGGGGAGACAAACAGGTCCTGAACACTGAAGCTTTCTTT. The V and J genes are TRBV30 and TRBJ1-1, with D perhaps matching TRBD1 (5 bases). CDR3 length: 15 amino acids. Germline lookup yields CDR1 GTSNPN and CDR2 SVGIG (reference sequence). The ends were cut back, 5 bases at V and 0 bases at J, with 16 bases in the middle.

The chain uses TRBV7-9 and TRBJ2-7, with 12 bases lining up with TRBD2. V was pared by 6 bases and J by 0 bases, with 3 bases of the junction left unmatched. The length of the CDR3 is 15 residues. CDR1 is SEHNR, CDR2 FQNEAQ, per germline (reference sequence). The CDR3: CASRSGLAGSYEQYF. CDR3 nucleotide sequence: TGTGCCAGCAGGTCGGGACTAGCGGGCTCCTACGAGCAGTACTTC.

The chain joins TRBV29-1 to TRBJ1-1; possible D gene TRBD1, 6 bases. The V and J ends lost 6 bases and 2 bases respectively, with 16 bases between them. This CDR3 is built from 14 residues. The germline V gene encodes CDR1 SQVTM and CDR2 ANQGSEA. The CDR3 nucleotides read TGCAGCGTCTTCAGCAGGGGAGGTAACACTGAAGCTTTCTTT. As protein: CSVFSRGGNTEAFF.

This clone appeared a few times. The rearrangement joins TRBV14 to TRBJ1-1, with TRBD1 matching 7 bases. Germline CDR1 is SGHDN and CDR2 is FVKESK. CDR3 size: 15 residues. Trimming at V came to 4 bases and at J to 1 base, leaving 6 bases not matched to a gene. The CDR3 region is CASSLLTGPNTEAFF. As DNA, the CDR3 is TGTGCCAGCAGCCTATTGACAGGGCCGAACACTGAAGCTTTCTTT.

This clone was counted only a few times. The CDR3 nucleotides are TGTGCCAGCAGCTTGGCGAACGGGGTAAAACTGTTTTTT. It yields the protein CASSLANGVKLFF. This chain links TRBV5-6 with TRBJ1-4; D gene ambiguous. Germline V gives CDR1 SGHDT, CDR2 YYEEEE. V was pared by 0 bases and J by 10 bases, with 10 bases between. This CDR3 comprises 13 residues.

This clone was picked up a small number of times. The J gene is TRBJ2-7, the V gene TRBV5-1; possible D gene TRBD1, 6 bases. CDR3 length equals 14 residues. The germline V gene has CDR1 SGHRS and CDR2 YFSETQ. V lost 7 bases, J lost 3 bases, and 17 bases lay in between. The chain's CDR3 is CASFNRDLYYEQYF. The DNA of the CDR3 is TGCGCCAGCTTTAACAGGGACCTCTACTACGAGCAGTACTTC.

This clone was detected only once. V gene TRBV30 combines with J gene TRBJ1-5; TRBD1 is a possible D gene (5 bases). CDR3 length equals 13 residues. Germline assignment: CDR1 GTSNPN and CDR2 SVGIG (reference sequence). Trimming stripped 2 bases from V and 3 bases from J, with 8 bases between. CDR3 in DNA: TGTGCCTGGAGTCCGGGACTCAATCAGCCCCAGCATTTT. Translating gives CAWSPGLNQPQHF.

This clone came up a few times. The chain employs TRBV2 and TRBJ1-3, with TRBD1 matching over 11 bases. Trimming cost V 6 bases and J 2 bases; bases outside gene matches: 3. This CDR3 contains 15 residues. The V gene's germline CDR1 is SNHLY and CDR2 FYNNEI. Here the CDR3 DNA reads TGTGCCAGCAGGGCGGGACAGGGGGCTGGAAACACCATATATTTT. Translated: CASRAGQGAGNTIYF.

This chain links TRBV6-1 with TRBJ1-5; D is undetermined. The CDR3 extends over 14 amino acids. Trimming took 2 bases from V and 5 from J, leaving 10 bases between them. Germline CDR1 reads MNHNS; CDR2 reads SASEGT. For the CDR3, the DNA is TGTGCCAGCAGTGAAAGTGGCAGCTATCAGCCCCAGCATTTT. Protein product: CASSESGSYQPQHF.

The gene calls are TRBV7-8 and TRBJ2-1, with 7 nucleotides matching TRBD1. Germline trimming cut 5 bases from V and 5 bases from J; bases unmatched to any gene: 6. Germline V lookup: CDR1 SGHVS, CDR2 FQNEAQ. There are 14 residues in the CDR3. The CDR3, as DNA: TGTGCCAGCAGCCCCGGACAGGAGAACAATGAGCAGTTCTTC. Amino acids: CASSPGQENNEQFF.

This rearrangement joins TRBV11-3 to TRBJ2-1; D is ambiguous. Trimming removed 5 bases from V and 9 bases from J, with 11 bases in between. Germline CDR1 SGHNT, CDR2 YENEEA. The CDR3 totals 12 residues. The CDR3 sequence: CASSAREPEQFF. CDR3 DNA: TGTGCCAGCAGCGCCCGTGAGCCTGAGCAGTTCTTC.

This clone was picked up a small number of times. The same CDR3 also results from other DNA sequences found in this sample. CDR3: CASSLGGSYNEQFF. In DNA, the CDR3 is TGTGCCAGCAGTCTCGGGGGCTCCTACAATGAGCAGTTCTTC. The V gene is TRBV27, the J gene TRBJ2-1; perhaps TRBD2 as D (6 bases). Trimming took off 5 bases at V and 0 bases at J, with 8 bases between the two ends. The CDR3 is 14 residues long. Germline V lookup: CDR1 MNHEY, CDR2 SMNVEV (reference sequence).

The chain couples TRBV5-1 to TRBJ1-4; 7 bases are shared with TRBD1. This CDR3 region has 13 residues. Trimming cost V 4 bases and J 7 bases; bases outside gene matches: 4. From germline, CDR1 is SGHRS and CDR2 YFSETQ. The DNA for the CDR3 is TGCGCCAGCAGCGAGAGGACAGGTGAAAAACTGTTTTTT. Translated: CASSERTGEKLFF.

This clone has just a few counts. This chain links TRBV27 with TRBJ2-7; D call uncertain. From germline, CDR1 is MNHEY and CDR2 SMNVEV (reference sequence). Trimming removed 6 bases from V and 0 bases from J, with 15 bases in between. The CDR3 covers 15 residues. The CDR3 DNA sequence: TGTGCCAGCAGCTTAGATCCCACGTTCTCCTACGAGCAGTACTTC. This sequence encodes CASSLDPTFSYEQYF.

The V gene is TRBV29-1, the J gene TRBJ2-1; possible D gene TRBD2, 6 bases. V was trimmed by 1 base and J by 4 bases, leaving 11 bases between them. Looked up from germline, CDR1 is SQVTM and CDR2 is ANQGSEA. The CDR3 consists of 14 residues. The CDR3 sequence: CSVEGRDGYNEQFF. DNA of the CDR3: TGCAGCGTTGAAGGGCGGGACGGTTACAATGAGCAGTTCTTC.

The chain links TRBV19 to TRBJ1-5, with TRBD1 matching 8 bases. The V gene's germline CDR1 is LNHDA and CDR2 SQIVND (reference sequence). This CDR3 contains 14 residues. V shed 8 bases, J shed 4 bases, and the junction held 7 bases outside the gene matches. Written as DNA, the CDR3 is TGTGCCAGTGGGGAACAGGGGGGGAATCAGCCCCAGCATTTT. Protein sequence: CASGEQGGNQPQHF.

There are a few counts of this clone. This sequence joins TRBV7-9 and TRBJ2-7; D gene unclear. The CDR3 contains 15 residues. With 1 base removed from V and 0 bases from J, the gap between germline ends came to 10 bases. Germline CDR1 reads SEHNR; CDR2 reads FQNEAQ (reference sequence). The CDR3 sequence: CASSLGATSSYEQYF. CDR3 bases: TGTGCCAGCAGCTTAGGAGCTACAAGCTCCTACGAGCAGTACTTC.